This TCR beta chain was sequenced for a study of OX40 agonist ivuxolimab in advanced cancers. Background on the study: Those treated in dose escalation had hepatocellular carcinoma, melanoma, renal cell cancer or head and neck cancer.

Trimming left V 6 bases short and J 6 bases short, with 17 bases between. The V gene's germline CDR1 is MNHEY and CDR2 SVGAGI. CDR3 length: 14 residues. The protocol was immunoSEQ multiplex PCR, while the TCRdb copy is restricted to in-frame clones and leaves out a portion. This sample carries tens of thousands of clones, 88% of them seen once, and the ten largest clones take 3.4%. Systemic immunosuppression or autoimmune disease history was grounds to exclude patients. This sequence was found in an adult with an advanced solid tumor such as melanoma, head and neck, liver or kidney cancer. Sequencing used CD4+ or CD8+ T cells sorted from blood, obtained in a trial of the OX40 agonist ivuxolimab. The chain combines TRBV6-5 with TRBJ1-2; D unresolved. CDR3 coding DNA: TGTGCCAGCAGCAACAGATTCGCCCTAGATGGCTACACCTTC. Protein sequence: CASSNRFALDGYTF.